The text below deals with one T cell receptor (beta chain). The data originate from a study of sequential checkpoint blockade in melanoma. Whole-study context: First-line arms were nivolumab then ipilimumab, or the reverse, randomized 1:1. Maintenance nivolumab came after either treatment sequence.

This CDR3 comprises 17 residues. The ends were cut back, 0 bases at V and 4 bases at J, with 18 bases in the middle. CDR1 and CDR2 (germline): MGHRA, YSYEKL. This table comes from immunoSEQ multiplex PCR, and its TCRdb copy is limited to in-frame clones, with some not included. In the table there are about 20,000 clones, 65% to 90% of which are singletons. The treatment was: randomized to nivolumab then ipilimumab (arm A) or the reverse (arm B). No patient had prior DNA-damaging chemotherapy. Sorted cells were live CD3+CD8+, lacking CD19 and CD56, from PBMCs. This receptor was identified in a human donor with melanoma. V gene TRBV4-1 combines with J gene TRBJ1-2, with a tentative D call TRBD1 (6 bases). The sample was CD8+ T cells sorted from blood (inferred from file names), taken from a patient given nivolumab and ipilimumab in sequence. The CDR3: CASSQEGGGGDVYGYTF. CDR3 nucleotide sequence: TGCGCCAGCAGCCAAGAGGGAGGGGGAGGTGATGTCTATGGCTACACCTTC.